These T cell receptor beta chains were read from a single sample in a study of blood T cell repertoires in COVID-19. Sequencing was performed with immunoSEQ multiplex PCR; in TCRdb, only in-frame clones are kept and a portion is missing. The sample yields 120,000 or so clones, about 88% seen once. Input material: peripheral blood. Every receptor here comes from a woman at least 80 years old with acute or convalescent COVID-19. CDR3s include the opening cysteine and the closing phenylalanine or tryptophan. The D gene is left open where the match is weak. Not every row has a clone size; where given, it reads once, few, many or a size class.

TRBJ2-5 | TRBV5-1 | NA | NA | TGCGCCAGCAGCTTGGGAGTCTCCCAAGAGACCCAGTACTTC | CASSLGVSQETQYF
TRBJ1-2 | TRBV9 | NA | NA | TGTGCCAGCAGCGTAGATGTGGGCAGCGGGCGAGGTGGCTACACCTTC | CASSVDVGSGRGGYTF
TRBJ1-2 | TRBV18 | NA | NA | TGTGCCAGCTCACCAGACAGTAACTATGGCTACACCTTC | CASSPDSNYGYTF
TRBJ2-7 | TRBV2 | NA | NA | TGTGCCAGCAGCCCAGGGCCATTTGGGGCCTACGAGCAGTACTTC | CASSPGPFGAYEQYF
TRBJ2-4 | TRBV3-1/TRBV3-2 | NA | TRBD1 | TGTGCCAGCAGCCAACAGGGGGCGAACATTCAGTACTTC | CASSQQGANIQYF
TRBJ2-7 | TRBV7-9 | few | NA | TGTGCCAGCAGCTTAGACCCCGGGACTCTGACCTCCTACGAGCAGTACTTC | CASSLDPGTLTSYEQYF
TRBJ1-2 | TRBV7-2 | NA | NA | TGTGCCAGCAGCTTAAGTAGCGCGGGAGGGGCGACTAACTATGGCTACACCTTC | CASSLSSAGGATNYGYTF
TRBJ1-2 | TRBV5-1 | NA | NA | TGCGCCAGCAGCTTGACAGGGATAGCTAACTATGGCTACACCTTC | CASSLTGIANYGYTF
TRBJ2-3 | TRBV6-5 | once | NA | TGTGCCAGTTCCCCTAATCGAGCCACAGATACGCAGTATTTT | CASSPNRATDTQYF
TRBJ1-1 | TRBV20-1 | NA | NA | TGCAGTGCTACTGGCGGGGGTGAAGCTTTCTTT | CSATGGGEAFF
TRBJ2-1 | TRBV10-3 | NA | TRBD2 | TGTGCCATCAGTGAGGGCATCCCGGGACTAGCGGGAGTCAGCAATGAGCAGTTCTTC | CAISEGIPGLAGVSNEQFF
TRBJ1-1 | TRBV6-6 | NA | NA | TGTGCCAGCAACCAAGGAGGGGAGGCAGCTTTCTTT | CASNQGGEAAFF
TRBJ2-3 | TRBV7-9 | NA | TRBD2 | TGTGCCAGCAGCTTAGGTAGGGCCGGGACTAGCGGTCGAGATACGCAGTATTTT | CASSLGRAGTSGRDTQYF
TRBJ2-7 | TRBV6-1 | few | NA | TGTGCCAGCAGTGAAAACAGCCCCTACGAGCAGTACTTC | CASSENSPYEQYF
TRBJ2-7 | TRBV2 | once | TRBD1 | TGTGCCAGCAGACCTGACAGGGGCGACGAGCAGTACTTC | CASRPDRGDEQYF
TRBJ2-7 | TRBV28 | NA | NA | TGTGCCAGCAACGGAGGCGGAAACTACGAGCAGTACTTC | CASNGGGNYEQYF
TRBJ1-2 | TRBV27 | NA | NA | TGTGCCAGCCACCCCGGGGGGGCTACTAACTATGGCTACACCTTC | CASHPGGATNYGYTF
TRBJ1-5 | TRBV18 | NA | TRBD1 | TGTGCCAGCTCACCTGATCCGGGACAGGGGGCTAAACAGCCCCAGCATTTT | CASSPDPGQGAKQPQHF
TRBJ1-1 | TRBV6-5 | NA | NA | TGTGCCAGCAATTACTTTACGGGGGGGAACACTGAAGCTTTCTTT | CASNYFTGGNTEAFF
TRBJ1-4 | TRBV3-1/TRBV3-2 | NA | TRBD1 | TGTGCCAGCAGCCTGAGACAGGGCGGGTCTAATGAAAAACTGTTTTTT | CASSLRQGGSNEKLFF
TRBJ2-3 | TRBV7-9 | NA | TRBD2 | TGTGCCAGCAGCCTGCGTGGGGCGACTAGCCTTACGCAGTATTTT | CASSLRGATSLTQYF
TRBJ2-3 | TRBV3-1/TRBV3-2 | NA | TRBD2 | TGTGCCAGCAGCCAAGTACTGGGCTCCAGCGGGGGAACACATACGCAGTATTTT | CASSQVLGSSGGTHTQYF
TRBJ1-3 | TRBV18 | once | NA | TGTGCCAGCTCACCACCAGCCTCTGGAAACACCATATATTTT | CASSPPASGNTIYF
TRBJ1-6 | TRBV25-1 | NA | TRBD1 | TGTGCCAGCAGTGACAGGGGGAATTCACCCCTCCACTTT | CASSDRGNSPLHF
TRBJ2-4 | TRBV6-5 | NA | TRBD1 | TGTGCCAGTCGTGGGACAGGGGAAAACATTCAGTACTTC | CASRGTGENIQYF
TRBJ1-1 | TRBV2 | few | TRBD1 | TGTGCCAGCAGTGAGTTGGGACAGGGAAGTGAAGCTTTCTTT | CASSELGQGSEAFF
TRBJ1-2 | TRBV6-2/TRBV6-3 | NA | NA | TGTGCCAGCAGTTACTCGTATTCCAGGCCCTACACCTTC | CASSYSYSRPYTF
TRBJ2-1 | TRBV21-1 | few | NA | TGTGCCAGCAGCAAGACTAGCGGGGAATTCCAGTCCTACAATGAGCAGTTCTTC | CASSKTSGEFQSYNEQFF
TRBJ2-3 | TRBV9 | NA | NA | TGTGCCAGCAGCCCCCGTCAGGGGGGTACTAGCACAGATACGCAGTATTTT | CASSPRQGGTSTDTQYF
TRBJ2-4 | TRBV6-2/TRBV6-3 | NA | NA | TGTGCCAGCAGTTCTCGGGGAGCCAAAAACATTCAGTACTTC | CASSSRGAKNIQYF
TRBJ1-3 | TRBV21-1 | NA | NA | TGTGCCAGCAGCAAAGCTAGGTCTAGCCAGGGAAACACCATATATTTT | CASSKARSSQGNTIYF
TRBJ2-7 | TRBV29-1 | few | NA | TGCAGCGTACCGGGACTTGAGACCTACGAGCAGTACTTC | CSVPGLETYEQYF
TRBJ1-2 | TRBV18 | NA | NA | TGTGCCAGCTCACCACGATCCCCGGGAGGGGAGGGCTACACCTTC | CASSPRSPGGEGYTF
TRBJ1-2 | TRBV5-6 | NA | TRBD1 | TGTGCCAGCAGTCGGGACAGGAACTATGGCTACACCTTC | CASSRDRNYGYTF
TRBJ1-2 | TRBV4-2 | NA | NA | TGTGCCAGCAGCCAAGGGGGGGATGGCTACACCTTC | CASSQGGDGYTF
TRBJ2-1 | TRBV5-1 | NA | TRBD2 | TGCGCCAGCAGCATTAGCGGGGGGCCTTACAATGAGCAGTTCTTC | CASSISGGPYNEQFF
TRBJ2-5 | TRBV5-4 | NA | NA | TGTGCCAGCAGCTCGGTGGAAAGCCCGTGGAGGGAGACCCAGTACTTC | CASSSVESPWRETQYF
TRBJ2-7 | TRBV11-2 | few | NA | TGTGCCAGCAGCTCCGGGATACCATCTAGCGAGCAGTACTTC | CASSSGIPSSEQYF
TRBJ2-1 | TRBV7-9 | once | NA | TGTGCCAGCAGCCCAGACGGGGTCTACAATGAGCAGTTCTTC | CASSPDGVYNEQFF
TRBJ1-4 | TRBV5-1 | NA | TRBD1 | TGCGCCAGCAGCTTGGGGCAGGGGGGTGAAAAACTGTTTTTT | CASSLGQGGEKLFF
TRBJ2-1 | TRBV9 | NA | TRBD2 | TGTGCCAGCAGCCCCCTAGCGGGGAACTACAATGAGCAGTTCTTC | CASSPLAGNYNEQFF
TRBJ2-3 | TRBV4-1 | once | NA | TGCGCCAGCAGCCAAGAGACGGGGGATACGCAGTATTTT | CASSQETGDTQYF
TRBJ2-1 | TRBV7-6 | NA | TRBD2 | TGTGCCAGCAGCATTAGCGGGGGTACCCATTTCTTC | CASSISGGTHFF
TRBJ1-6 | TRBV5-1 | NA | NA | TGCGCCAGCAGCTTGGACTCGGGAAGGAATAATTCACCCCTCCACTTT | CASSLDSGRNNSPLHF
TRBJ2-3 | TRBV9 | once | NA | TGTGCCAGCAGCGTAGGAATCGGCGGGACAGATACGCAGTATTTT | CASSVGIGGTDTQYF
TRBJ1-1 | TRBV12-3/TRBV12-4 | NA | NA | TGTGCCAGCAGTTTATTTAGTGAAGCTTTCTTT | CASSLFSEAFF